The rows below give T cell receptor beta chains drawn from one sample of a study. TCRdb reprocessed the RT-PCR reads via MiXCR and lists one record per CDR3 protein. This repertoire shows hundreds of thousands of distinct CDR3 sequences, approximately 15% found once; its top ten account for 3.6%. Sequences were obtained from memory CD4+ T cells from blood. The source of these receptors is a female donor in good health, serving as a healthy control. CDR3s include the opening cysteine and the closing phenylalanine or tryptophan. D genes are given only for firm matches. Rows may omit the clone size; those that give it use once, few, many or a size class.

>.|TRBJ2-2|few|TRBV6-2/TRBV6-3
TGTGCCAGCAGTCCTCGTAACTGGGAGCTGTTTTTT
CASSPRNWELFF
>.|TRBJ1-5|few|TRBV29-1
TGCAGCGTTGGGAAGGGAGATAGCAATCAGCCCCAGCATTTT
CSVGKGDSNQPQHF
>TRBD2|TRBJ2-2|many|TRBV9
TGTGCCAGCAGCGTAGGGACTAGCGGGAGCACCGGGGAGCTGTTTTTT
CASSVGTSGSTGELFF
>.|TRBJ1-5|few|TRBV5-5
TGTGCCAGCAGCTTGCTGAGTCAGCCCCAGCATTTT
CASSLLSQPQHF
>.|TRBJ1-1|.|TRBV7-2
TGTGCCAGCAGCTCAACAGGGACCAGCACTGAAGCTTTCTTT
CASSSTGTSTEAFF
>.|TRBJ1-5|few|TRBV6-1
TGTGCCAGCAGTGTTCTCAAGGGTACTACAGTGAGCAATCAGCCCCAGCATTTT
CASSVLKGTTVSNQPQHF
>.|TRBJ2-2|many|TRBV6-5
TGTGCCAGCAGAACCACCCCGTTCCCCGGGGAGCTGTTTTTT
CASRTTPFPGELFF
>.|TRBJ2-7|many|TRBV4-3
TGCGCCAGCAGCCAAGCAGTGGGTTCTGTACACGAGCAGTACTTC
CASSQAVGSVHEQYF
>.|TRBJ2-2|few|TRBV6-1
TGTGCCACCTCCCCTAATAGCGTTAACACCGGGGAGCTGTTTTTT
CATSPNSVNTGELFF
>.|TRBJ2-1|few|TRBV7-9
TGTGCCAGCAGCTTAGCGAGGGCTGGCTCCTACAATGAGCAGTTCTTC
CASSLARAGSYNEQFF
>.|TRBJ2-1|many|TRBV7-2
TGTGCCAGCAGCTTAGCGGGAAAGAATGAGCAGTTCTTC
CASSLAGKNEQFF
>.|TRBJ1-5|.|TRBV7-2
TGTGCCAGCAGCTTTCTTGGGGCCTATAGCAATCAGCCCCAGCATTTT
CASSFLGAYSNQPQHF
>.|TRBJ2-7|.|TRBV28
TGTGCCAGCAGTTCGGCCTTTCTCCCCTACGAGCAGTACTTC
CASSSAFLPYEQYF
>.|TRBJ2-3|.|TRBV20-1
TGCAGTGCTAGAGATCTGGCACTCCAAAGCACAGATACGCAGTATTTT
CSARDLALQSTDTQYF
>.|TRBJ1-1|.|TRBV20-1
TGCAGTGCTAAACAAGTCAACACTGAAGCTTTCTTT
CSAKQVNTEAFF
>TRBD1|TRBJ1-1|.|TRBV4-1
TGCGCCAGCAGCCTAACGACAGGGGATGGCACTGAAGCTTTCTTT
CASSLTTGDGTEAFF
>.|TRBJ2-1|many|TRBV7-3
TGTGCCAGCAGCTTAATACACGGTGAGCAGTTCTTC
CASSLIHGEQFF
>.|TRBJ2-7|many|TRBV27
TGTGCCAGCAGTTTAACCCTGGCCGGGGTGCGCGAGCAGTACTTC
CASSLTLAGVREQYF
>TRBD1|TRBJ2-7|.|TRBV6-2/TRBV6-3
TGTGCCACCGAGGACAGGAGAGGATCCTACGAGCAGTACTTC
CATEDRRGSYEQYF
>TRBD2|TRBJ2-3|many|TRBV20-1
TGCAGTGCTTACGGACTAGCGGGGGTCCAACGGGGAGATACGCAGTATTTT
CSAYGLAGVQRGDTQYF
>TRBD2|TRBJ2-5|few|TRBV5-1
TGCGCCAGCAGCTTGGCTAGCGGGGCTCAAGAGACCCAGTACTTC
CASSLASGAQETQYF
>.|TRBJ1-4|few|TRBV6-6
TGTGCCAGCAGGCTAGAGACAACTAATGAAAAACTGTTTTTT
CASRLETTNEKLFF
>.|TRBJ2-7|.|TRBV21-1
TGTGCCAGCAGCCAACACCCAAGCAGGTCGGGAGGGCCGGGAGAGAGGCCCTACGAGCAGTACTTC
CASSQHPSRSGGPGERPYEQYF
>TRBD1|TRBJ1-6|many|TRBV11-2
TGTGCCAGCTCTACGGGACAGGGGGCCCCCCTCCACTTT
CASSTGQGAPLHF
>TRBD2|TRBJ2-7|few|TRBV9
TGTGCCAGCAGCGGCGGGAGGCCAGGATACGAGCAGTACTTC
CASSGGRPGYEQYF
>TRBD1|TRBJ2-1|many|TRBV20-1
TGCAGTGCTAGTTCAGGGGGTACGGGCAATGAGCAGTTCTTC
CSASSGGTGNEQFF
>TRBD1|TRBJ2-2|.|TRBV7-2
TGTGCCAGCAGCCGCGACAGGGGCTGGCTGTTTTTT
CASSRDRGWLFF
>.|TRBJ1-1|few|TRBV29-1
TGCAGCGTTGCTATTTTTGAGAGGGGGACTGAAGCTTTCTTT
CSVAIFERGTEAFF
>TRBD2|TRBJ2-3|many|TRBV4-2
TGTGCCAGCAGCCAAACACTAGCGGGAGGTTATGATACGCAGTATTTT
CASSQTLAGGYDTQYF
>.|TRBJ2-7|many|TRBV20-1
TGCAGTGCTAGGGACCCGATAAGCGGGGACATTCGGCTGTACTTC
CSARDPISGDIRLYF
>.|TRBJ2-2|.|TRBV5-1
TGCGCCAGCAGCAGAGCACAGGGCTCCTCCGGGGAGCTGTTTTTT
CASSRAQGSSGELFF
>.|TRBJ2-3|.|TRBV20-1
TGCAGTGCCATTCCCAGGAGGATCAGTAGCACAGATACGCAGTATTTT
CSAIPRRISSTDTQYF
>.|TRBJ1-2|many|TRBV20-1
TGCAGTGCTAGAAGCGGGCCTTCCATAGCTAACTATGGCTACACCTTC
CSARSGPSIANYGYTF
>.|TRBJ2-5|few|TRBV20-1
TGCAGTGCTAGCTCCAAGGAGACCCAGTACTTC
CSASSKETQYF
>TRBD1|TRBJ1-2|.|TRBV7-3
TGTGCCAGCAGCCCCACTCGACAGGGCGGCGGCTACACCTTC
CASSPTRQGGGYTF
>TRBD2|TRBJ2-4|.|TRBV6-1
TGTGCCAGCAGTGAACCGAGACTAGCGGGAGGGCCGAGAAACATTCAGTACTTC
CASSEPRLAGGPRNIQYF
>TRBD2|TRBJ2-4|.|TRBV3-1
TGTGCCAGCAGCCTAGCGGGGCTAGCCAAAAACATTCAGTACTTC
CASSLAGLAKNIQYF
>TRBD1|TRBJ2-7|few|TRBV10-3
TGTGCCATCAGCCCGACAGGGGGCAGCTCCTACGAGCAGTACTTC
CAISPTGGSSYEQYF
>.|TRBJ1-1|.|TRBV3-1
TGTGCCAGCAGTAAAGGACAGATGCACACTGAAGCTTTCTTT
CASSKGQMHTEAFF
>TRBD1|TRBJ2-5|.|TRBV20-1
TGCAGTGCTAGTGGGGACAGGACCCAAGAGACCCAGTACTTC
CSASGDRTQETQYF
>.|TRBJ2-2|.|TRBV5-1
TGCGCCAGCAGCCTCACGACAAACCGGGACACCGGGGAGCTGTTTTTT
CASSLTTNRDTGELFF
>.|TRBJ1-6|few|TRBV9
TGTGCCAGCACCCTGGGGCAGGGAGATTCACCCCTCCACTTT
CASTLGQGDSPLHF
>.|TRBJ2-3|few|TRBV7-3
TGTGCCAGCAGCTTAGTAGGTGGATCCTACACAGATACGCAGTATTTT
CASSLVGGSYTDTQYF
>.|TRBJ1-2|many|TRBV20-1
TGCAGTACGCCGGGCACCGGCTTTCACGGCTACACCTTC
CSTPGTGFHGYTF
>.|TRBJ2-3|many|TRBV4-2
TGTGCCAGCAGCCAAGATCAGGGGGATACGCAGTATTTT
CASSQDQGDTQYF
>TRBD1|TRBJ2-2|many|TRBV27
TGTGCCAGCCGGGGACAGGGGGGCACCGGGGAGCTGTTTTTT
CASRGQGGTGELFF
>TRBD1|TRBJ2-2|few|TRBV24-1
TGTGCCACCGGGCAGGGGGCAGGAGGGGAGCTGTTTTTT
CATGQGAGGELFF
>.|TRBJ2-3|.|TRBV4-2
TGTGCCAGCAGCCAAGCCAAGAAATTCATAAATAGGGGGCGGGATAACACAGATACGCAGTATTTT
CASSQAKKFINRGRDNTDTQYF
>.|TRBJ1-5|many|TRBV6-5
TGTGCCAGCTCAATCTGGGGCGGTGGTGATCAGCCCCAGCATTTT
CASSIWGGGDQPQHF
>.|TRBJ1-1|many|TRBV29-1
TGCAGCGTTGTCCGGGACCTGAACACTGAAGCTTTCTTT
CSVVRDLNTEAFF